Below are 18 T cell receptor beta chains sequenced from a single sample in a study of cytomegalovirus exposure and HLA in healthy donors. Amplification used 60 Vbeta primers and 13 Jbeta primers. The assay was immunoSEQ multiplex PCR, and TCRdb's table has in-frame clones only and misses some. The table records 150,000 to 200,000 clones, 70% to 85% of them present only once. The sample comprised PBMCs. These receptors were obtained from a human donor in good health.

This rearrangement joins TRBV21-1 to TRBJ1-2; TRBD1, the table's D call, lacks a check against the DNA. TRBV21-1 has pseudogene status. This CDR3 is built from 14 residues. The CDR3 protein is CASSKEDRVYGYTF. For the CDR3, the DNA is TGTGCCAGCAGCAAAGAGGACAGGGTATATGGCTACACCTTC.

The CDR3 bases are TGTGCCAGCAGCCTAGCGGGGAGCTCCTACGAGCAGTACTTC. Translating gives CASSLAGSSYEQYF. The chain recombines TRBV5-4 with TRBJ2-5, with TRBD2 matching 9 bases. The DNA end is a closer match to TRBJ2-7, so the J assignment may be wrong. Germline CDR1 SGHNT, CDR2 YYREEE (reference sequence). The CDR3 sequence is 14 residues long.

The CDR3 sequence is CASRGGVATDTQYF. The CDR3 DNA is TGTGCCAGCAGGGGGGGGGTAGCGACAGATACGCAGTATTTT. The rearrangement joins TRBV6-1 to TRBJ2-3, with 7 bases that match TRBD2. Per the germline V gene, CDR1 is MNHNS and CDR2 is SASEGT. Losses at the gene ends were 6 bases for V and 3 bases for J; bases not matched to a gene: 6. This CDR3 region has 14 residues.

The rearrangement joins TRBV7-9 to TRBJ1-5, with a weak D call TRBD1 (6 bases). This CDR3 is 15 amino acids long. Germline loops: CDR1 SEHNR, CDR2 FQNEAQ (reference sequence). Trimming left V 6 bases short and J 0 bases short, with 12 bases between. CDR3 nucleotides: TGTGCCAGCAGTCGAGGGGGTACTAGCAATCAGCCCCAGCATTTT. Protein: CASSRGGTSNQPQHF.

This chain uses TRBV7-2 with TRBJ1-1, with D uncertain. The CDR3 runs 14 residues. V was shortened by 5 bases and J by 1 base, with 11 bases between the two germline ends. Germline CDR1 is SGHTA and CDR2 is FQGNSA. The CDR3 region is CASSRGGGNTEAFF. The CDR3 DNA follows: TGTGCCAGCAGCCGAGGAGGCGGGAACACTGAAGCTTTCTTT.

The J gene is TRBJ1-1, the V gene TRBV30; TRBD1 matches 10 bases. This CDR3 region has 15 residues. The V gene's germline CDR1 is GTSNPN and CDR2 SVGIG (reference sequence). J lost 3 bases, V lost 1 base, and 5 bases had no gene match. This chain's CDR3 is CAWSEPGTGDTEAFF. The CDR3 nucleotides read TGTGCCTGGAGTGAACCCGGGACAGGGGACACTGAAGCTTTCTTT. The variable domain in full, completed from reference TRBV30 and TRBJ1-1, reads SQTIHQWPATLVQPVGSPLSLECTVEGTSNPNLYWYRQAAGRGLQLLFYSVGIGQISSEVPQNLSASRPQDRQFILSSKKLLLSDSGFYLCAWSEPGTGDTEAFFGQGTRLTVV.

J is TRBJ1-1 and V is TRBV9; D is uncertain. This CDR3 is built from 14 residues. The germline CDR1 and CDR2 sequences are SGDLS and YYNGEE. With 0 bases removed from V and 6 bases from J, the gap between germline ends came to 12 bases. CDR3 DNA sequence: TGTGCCAGCAGCGTAGCCGGGGAGAGTGCTGAAGCTTTCTTT. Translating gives CASSVAGESAEAFF.

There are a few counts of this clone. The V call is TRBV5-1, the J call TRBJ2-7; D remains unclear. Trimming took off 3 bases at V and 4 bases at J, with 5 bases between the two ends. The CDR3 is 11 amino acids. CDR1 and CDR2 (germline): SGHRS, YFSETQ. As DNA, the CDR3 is TGCGCCAGCAGCTCTAAATACGAGCAGTACTTC. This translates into CASSSKYEQYF.

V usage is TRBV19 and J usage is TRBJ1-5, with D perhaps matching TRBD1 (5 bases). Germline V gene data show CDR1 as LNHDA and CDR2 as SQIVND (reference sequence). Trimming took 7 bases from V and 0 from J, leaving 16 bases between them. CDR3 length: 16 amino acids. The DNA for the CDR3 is TGTGCCAGTACTCTACAGGCTCCTTATAGCAATCAGCCCCAGCATTTT. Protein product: CASTLQAPYSNQPQHF. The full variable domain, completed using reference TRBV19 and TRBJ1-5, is DGGITQSPKYLFRKEGQNVTLSCEQNLNHDAMYWYRQDPGQGLRLIYYSQIVNDFQKGDIAEGYSVSREKKESFPLTVTSAQKNPTAFYLCASTLQAPYSNQPQHFGDGTRLSIL.

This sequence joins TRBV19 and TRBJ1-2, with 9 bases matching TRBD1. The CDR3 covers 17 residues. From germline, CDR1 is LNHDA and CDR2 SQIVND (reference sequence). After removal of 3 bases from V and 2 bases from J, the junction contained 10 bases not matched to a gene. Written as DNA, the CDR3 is TGTGCCAGTAGTATGGGGACGCCGGGACAGGGAAACTATGGCTACACCTTC. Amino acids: CASSMGTPGQGNYGYTF. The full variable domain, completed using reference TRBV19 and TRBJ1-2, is DGGITQSPKYLFRKEGQNVTLSCEQNLNHDAMYWYRQDPGQGLRLIYYSQIVNDFQKGDIAEGYSVSREKKESFPLTVTSAQKNPTAFYLCASSMGTPGQGNYGYTFGSGTRLTVV.

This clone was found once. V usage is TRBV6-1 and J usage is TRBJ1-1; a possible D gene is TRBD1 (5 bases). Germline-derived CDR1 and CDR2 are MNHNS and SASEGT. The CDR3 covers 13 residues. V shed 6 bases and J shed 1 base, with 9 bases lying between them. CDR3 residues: CASRGGTNTEAFF. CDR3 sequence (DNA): TGTGCCAGCAGGGGAGGGACGAACACTGAAGCTTTCTTT.

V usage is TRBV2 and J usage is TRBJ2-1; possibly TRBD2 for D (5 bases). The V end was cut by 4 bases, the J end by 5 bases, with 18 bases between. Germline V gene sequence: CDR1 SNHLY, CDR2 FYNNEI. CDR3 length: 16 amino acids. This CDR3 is CASSASDKRYNNEQFF. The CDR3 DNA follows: TGTGCCAGCAGTGCCTCAGACAAGCGGTACAACAATGAGCAGTTCTTC.

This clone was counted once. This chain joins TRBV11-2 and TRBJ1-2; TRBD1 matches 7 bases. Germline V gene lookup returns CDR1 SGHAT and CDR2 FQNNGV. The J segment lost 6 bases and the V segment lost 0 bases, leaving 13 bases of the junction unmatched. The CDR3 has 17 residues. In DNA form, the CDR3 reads TGTGCCAGCAGCTTAGATAGAGGGACAGCCCCAATGGATGGCTACACCTTC. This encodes CASSLDRGTAPMDGYTF.

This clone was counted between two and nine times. The CDR3 sequence: CASSEARPVRGYNSPLHF. The CDR3 DNA follows: TGTGCCAGCAGTGAAGCGCGCCCTGTTCGAGGGTACAATTCACCCCTCCACTTT. J is TRBJ1-6 and V is TRBV2; D remains unclear. Germline loops: CDR1 SNHLY, CDR2 FYNNEI. The CDR3 is 18 amino acids. Trimming shortened V by 0 bases and J by 7 bases, and 19 bases separated the two germline ends.

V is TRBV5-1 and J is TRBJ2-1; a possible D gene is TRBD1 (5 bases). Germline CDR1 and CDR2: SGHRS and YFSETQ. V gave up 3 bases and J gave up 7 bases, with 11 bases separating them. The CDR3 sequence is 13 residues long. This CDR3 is CASSSRVLNEQFF. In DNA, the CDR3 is TGCGCCAGCAGCTCCAGGGTATTGAATGAGCAGTTCTTC.

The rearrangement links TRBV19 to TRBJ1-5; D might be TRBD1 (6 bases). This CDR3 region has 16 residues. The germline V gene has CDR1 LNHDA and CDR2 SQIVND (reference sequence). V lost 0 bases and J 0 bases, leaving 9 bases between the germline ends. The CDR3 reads CASSIDGTYSNQPQHF. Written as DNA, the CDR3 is TGTGCCAGTAGTATAGATGGGACATATAGCAATCAGCCCCAGCATTTT. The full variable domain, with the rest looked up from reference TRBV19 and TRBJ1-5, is DGGITQSPKYLFRKEGQNVTLSCEQNLNHDAMYWYRQDPGQGLRLIYYSQIVNDFQKGDIAEGYSVSREKKESFPLTVTSAQKNPTAFYLCASSIDGTYSNQPQHFGDGTRLSIL.

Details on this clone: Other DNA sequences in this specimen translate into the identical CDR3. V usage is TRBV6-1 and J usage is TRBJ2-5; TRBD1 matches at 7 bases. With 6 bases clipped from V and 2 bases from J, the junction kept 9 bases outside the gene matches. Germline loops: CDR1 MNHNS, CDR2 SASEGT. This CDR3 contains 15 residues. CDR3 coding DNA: TGTGCCAGCAGGAAAGACAGGGTTGGGCAAGAGACCCAGTACTTC. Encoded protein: CASRKDRVGQETQYF.

The chain's CDR3 is CASHPWLTGELFF. The CDR3 DNA is TGTGCCAGTCATCCATGGCTCACCGGGGAGCTGTTTTTT. The V and J genes are TRBV19 and TRBJ2-2; D remains ambiguous. V was trimmed by 8 bases and J by 4 bases, leaving 11 bases between them. Germline CDR1 LNHDA, CDR2 SQIVND (reference sequence). The CDR3 is 13 amino acids. Complete variable domain (other parts from reference TRBV19 and TRBJ2-2): DGGITQSPKYLFRKEGQNVTLSCEQNLNHDAMYWYRQDPGQGLRLIYYSQIVNDFQKGDIAEGYSVSREKKESFPLTVTSAQKNPTAFYLCASHPWLTGELFFGEGSRLTVL.